Below are 27 T cell receptor beta chains sequenced from a single sample in a study of monozygotic twins with cystic fibrosis. Using immunoSEQ multiplex PCR, the repertoire was profiled, and TCRdb retains in-frame clones only, with some absent. The sample has about 14,000 clones, 80% to 90% seen once. Sequencing was carried out using blood. The source is a boy aged 5-17 years with cystic fibrosis.

The chain couples TRBV19 to TRBJ2-7; TRBD1 or TRBD2 may be the D gene (5 bases each). The ends were cut back, 5 bases at V and 5 bases at J, with 22 bases in the middle. The CDR3 contains 16 residues. Germline V gene sequence: CDR1 LNHDA, CDR2 SQIVND (reference sequence). The CDR3: CASSESPGTTFDEQYF. CDR3 sequence (DNA): TGTGCCAGTAGTGAAAGCCCCGGGACCACCTTCGACGAGCAGTACTTC.

This clone occurred once. This chain links TRBV11-2 with TRBJ1-4, with unresolved D. CDR1 is SGHAT, CDR2 FQNNGV, per germline. The V gene lost 1 base and the J gene lost 7 bases, with 1 base spanning the gap. The CDR3 has 11 residues. The CDR3 is CASSLGEKLFF. CDR3 DNA sequence: TGTGCCAGCAGCTTAGGTGAAAAACTGTTTTTT. Supplemented by reference TRBV11-2 and TRBJ1-4, the full variable domain reads EAGVAQSPRYKIIEKRQSVAFWCNPISGHATLYWYQQILGQGPKLLIQFQNNGVVDDSQLPKDRFSAERLKGVDSTLKIQPAKLEDSAVYLCASSLGEKLFFGSGTQLSVL.

This clone was detected only once. The rearrangement joins TRBV9 to TRBJ2-3, with D perhaps TRBD1 (5 bases). V was cut by 1 base and J by 3 bases, with 18 bases left in between. The length of the CDR3 is 17 residues. Germline CDR1 reads SGDLS; CDR2 reads YYNGEE. The CDR3 sequence is CASSVPSAGKLTDTQYF. DNA of the CDR3: TGTGCCAGCAGCGTACCCTCCGCAGGGAAATTAACAGATACGCAGTATTTT.

This sequence joins TRBV20-1 and TRBJ2-7; D not resolved. This CDR3 has 11 residues. V shed 6 bases and J shed 3 bases, with 9 bases lying between them. The germline gives CDR1 DFQATT, CDR2 SNEGSKA (reference sequence). CDR3 loop: CSAPWDYEQYF. For the CDR3, the DNA is TGCAGTGCCCCGTGGGACTACGAGCAGTACTTC.

This chain links TRBV6-1 with TRBJ2-5; D gene uncertain. Germline V gives CDR1 MNHNS, CDR2 SASEGT. CDR3 length: 17 amino acids. Trimming removed 2 bases at V and 2 bases at J, with 18 bases between. The CDR3 DNA follows: TGTGCCAGCAGTGAAAATTCCCACCGGGCCGTTCAAGAGACCCAGTACTTC. This translates into CASSENSHRAVQETQYF.

The chain uses TRBV7-2 and TRBJ1-5; no clear D. In germline, CDR1 is SGHTA, CDR2 FQGNSA. This CDR3 contains 15 residues. V was pared by 5 bases and J by 3 bases, with 14 bases between. CDR3 protein: CASSITTGNNQPQHF. In nucleotides, the CDR3 is TGTGCCAGCAGCATTACGACCGGGAACAATCAGCCCCAGCATTTT.

The rearrangement uses TRBV7-3 and TRBJ1-1, with D uncertain. The ends were cut back, 1 base at V and 0 bases at J, with 6 bases in the middle. Germline-derived CDR1 and CDR2 are SGHTA and FQGTGA. CDR3 length equals 14 residues. CDR3 in DNA: TGTGCCAGCAGCTTAATGGGCGTGAACACTGAAGCTTTCTTT. Protein product: CASSLMGVNTEAFF. The full variable domain, completed using reference TRBV7-3 and TRBJ1-1, is GAGVSQTPSNKVTEKGKYVELRCDPISGHTALYWYRQSLGQGPEFLIYFQGTGAADDSGLPNDRFFAVRPEGSVSTLKIQRTERGDSAVYLCASSLMGVNTEAFFGQGTRLTVV.

The V and J genes are TRBV19 and TRBJ1-6; unclear D gene. V lost 3 bases and J 7 bases, leaving 10 bases between the germline ends. Germline lookup yields CDR1 LNHDA and CDR2 SQIVND (reference sequence). This CDR3 is 14 amino acids long. DNA for the CDR3: TGTGCCAGTAGTATTCCCGCTCGGAATTCACCCCTCCACTTT. It specifies CASSIPARNSPLHF.

The chain links TRBV28 to TRBJ2-4; no reliable D call. The CDR3 is 17 residues long. Trimming left V 4 bases short and J 1 base short, with 17 bases between. Germline V gives CDR1 MDHEN, CDR2 SYDVKM. The CDR3 DNA is TGTGCCAGCAGTTCCTACCCGGTTTATGTGGCCAAAAACATTCAGTACTTC. This translates into CASSSYPVYVAKNIQYF.

J is TRBJ2-3 and V is TRBV9, with D unresolved. Trimming cost V 3 bases and J 0 bases, with 14 bases left between them. This CDR3 contains 16 residues. From germline, CDR1 is SGDLS and CDR2 YYNGEE. The DNA for the CDR3 is TGTGCCAGCAGCGGCCACGAATATGGAAGCACAGATACGCAGTATTTT. This sequence encodes CASSGHEYGSTDTQYF.

The chain has TRBV5-5 and TRBJ1-3, with D hard to call. Germline V gene data show CDR1 as SGHKS and CDR2 as YYEKEE (reference sequence). Between the trimmed V and J ends, which lost 5 bases and 0 bases, there was a span of 18 bases. The CDR3 is 17 amino acids. This CDR3 reads CASSWSPRFSSGNTIYF. In DNA, the CDR3 is TGTGCCAGCAGTTGGAGCCCTCGGTTCAGCTCTGGAAACACCATATATTTT.

The rearrangement uses TRBV5-5 and TRBJ2-3, with 10 nucleotides matching TRBD2. The CDR3 loop spans 15 amino acids. Germline CDR1 SGHKS, CDR2 YYEKEE (reference sequence). V was clipped by 4 bases and J by 2 bases; unmatched bases: 4. CDR3 in amino acids: CASSDLAGDTDTQYF. CDR3 sequence (DNA): TGTGCCAGCAGCGACCTAGCGGGGGACACAGATACGCAGTATTTT. The variable domain in full, with the rest retrieved from reference TRBV5-5 and TRBJ2-3, is DAGVTQSPTHLIKTRGQQVTLRCSPISGHKSVSWYQQVLGQGPQFIFQYYEKEERGRGNFPDRFSARQFPNYSSELNVNALLLGDSALYLCASSDLAGDTDTQYFGPGTRLTVL.

The chain has TRBV5-1 and TRBJ1-2, with TRBD1 identical over 7 bases. This CDR3 spans 15 amino acids. The trim removed 5 bases at V and 8 bases at J, leaving 15 bases unmatched. Looked up from germline, CDR1 is SGHRS and CDR2 is YFSETQ. The CDR3 DNA reads as TGCGCCAGCAGTTCTTCAGGTCAGGGGGTGAGAGGCTACACCTTC. This translates into CASSSSGQGVRGYTF.

V usage is TRBV28 and J usage is TRBJ1-2, with TRBD1 matching 8 bases. From germline, CDR1 is MDHEN and CDR2 SYDVKM. This CDR3 comprises 15 residues. V gave up 5 bases and J gave up 2 bases; unmatched junction bases: 7. Here the CDR3 DNA reads TGTGCCAGCAGTATGACAGGGGAGATCAACTATGGCTACACCTTC. Protein product: CASSMTGEINYGYTF.

The V call is TRBV5-1, the J call TRBJ2-7; 9 nucleotides line up with TRBD1. Losses at the gene ends were 1 base for V and 2 bases for J; bases not matched to a gene: 4. Per the germline V gene, CDR1 is SGHRS and CDR2 is YFSETQ. The CDR3 has 15 amino acids. Here the CDR3 DNA reads TGCGCCAGCAGCTTGTCCGGACAGGGGACCTACGAGCAGTACTTC. Protein product: CASSLSGQGTYEQYF.

In nucleotides, the CDR3 is TGCGCCAGCAGCTTGGCCGTATTAACAGGGGTCAGTAGTGAAGCTTTCTTT. This codes for CASSLAVLTGVSSEAFF. The chain recombines TRBV5-1 with TRBJ1-1; TRBD1 matches 7 bases. This CDR3 comprises 17 residues. The V gene's germline CDR1 is SGHRS and CDR2 YFSETQ. V was pared by 0 bases and J by 7 bases, with 15 bases of the junction left unmatched.

The chain joins TRBV28 to TRBJ1-1, with D unresolved. This CDR3 comprises 14 residues. Trimming left V 6 bases short and J 1 base short, with 12 bases between. Germline values: CDR1 MDHEN, CDR2 SYDVKM. The CDR3 sequence: CASRFRIRNTEAFF. CDR3 DNA sequence: TGTGCCAGCAGGTTCAGGATAAGGAACACTGAAGCTTTCTTT.

This chain uses TRBV19 with TRBJ1-3; D is unclear. The germline V and J ends were trimmed by 3 bases and 2 bases, with 11 bases remaining between them. There are 15 residues in the CDR3. In germline, CDR1 is LNHDA, CDR2 SQIVND (reference sequence). The CDR3 region is CASSIFAATGNTIYF. The CDR3, as DNA: TGTGCCAGTAGTATCTTCGCAGCAACTGGAAACACCATATATTTT.

The chain carries TRBV11-2 and TRBJ1-1, with a weak D call TRBD1 (5 bases). This CDR3 has 16 residues. V lost 0 bases and J 0 bases, leaving 11 bases between the germline ends. CDR1 and CDR2 (germline): SGHAT, FQNNGV. This chain's CDR3 is CASSLDRGRLNTEAFF. DNA of the CDR3: TGTGCCAGCAGCTTAGATCGGGGACGGTTGAACACTGAAGCTTTCTTT.

V gene TRBV7-2 combines with J gene TRBJ1-1; no definite D call. Trimming removed 2 bases from V and 0 bases from J, with 13 bases in between. Germline-derived CDR1 and CDR2 are SGHTA and FQGNSA. The CDR3 covers 16 residues. The CDR3, as DNA: TGTGCCAGCAGCTTAATGCCACCGGGTATGAACACTGAAGCTTTCTTT. It yields the protein CASSLMPPGMNTEAFF. The entire variable domain, with the rest obtained from reference TRBV7-2 and TRBJ1-1, is as follows: GAGVSQSPSNKVTEKGKDVELRCDPISGHTALYWYRQSLGQGLEFLIYFQGNSAPDKSGLPSDRFSAERTGGSVSTLTIQRTQQEDSAVYLCASSLMPPGMNTEAFFGQGTRLTVV.

This rearrangement joins TRBV6-6 to TRBJ1-2, with D unclear. Germline assignment: CDR1 MNHNY and CDR2 SVGAGI (reference sequence). This CDR3 has 16 amino acids. The V and J ends lost 4 bases and 0 bases respectively, with 15 bases between them. The CDR3 here is CASSLTRLKTNYGYTF. CDR3 DNA: TGTGCCAGCAGTTTGACACGACTGAAGACTAACTATGGCTACACCTTC.

V and J are TRBV18 and TRBJ2-5; 16 bases are a match to TRBD2. Losses at the gene ends were 3 bases for V and 6 bases for J; bases not matched to a gene: 4. Germline V gene data show CDR1 as KGHSH and CDR2 as LQKENI. CDR3 size: 16 residues. The CDR3 spells CASSPPGLAGGKTQYF. The CDR3 DNA sequence: TGTGCCAGCTCACCCCCGGGACTAGCGGGGGGGAAGACCCAGTACTTC.

The chain carries TRBV7-6 and TRBJ2-2; D uncertain. Germline V gives CDR1 SGHVS, CDR2 FNYEAQ. CDR3 length: 14 residues. Between the trimmed V and J ends, which lost 2 bases and 1 base, there was a span of 5 bases. The CDR3 nucleotides are TGTGCCAGCAGCTTATACGGGAACACCGGGGAGCTGTTTTTT. Its protein is CASSLYGNTGELFF.

The V call is TRBV29-1, the J call TRBJ1-1; TRBD1 agrees at 7 bases. Germline V gene lookup returns CDR1 SQVTM and CDR2 ANQGSEA. The CDR3 length is 13 residues. V was clipped by 7 bases and J by 7 bases; unmatched bases: 12. As DNA, the CDR3 is TGCAGCGCATCCGGGACAGAACACTTTGAAGCTTTCTTT. Translation: CSASGTEHFEAFF.

The genes are TRBV30 and TRBJ1-6; TRBD1 is a possible D gene (5 bases). V was pared by 3 bases and J by 3 bases, with 12 bases between. Germline CDR1 GTSNPN, CDR2 SVGIG (reference sequence). The CDR3 is 15 amino acids. The CDR3 region has the DNA TGTGCCTGGAGAAATCGGGACTTCTATAATTCACCCCTCCACTTT. Translated: CAWRNRDFYNSPLHF.

The chain couples TRBV4-2 to TRBJ2-1; TRBD2 matches at 13 bases. Germline V gives CDR1 LGHNA, CDR2 YNFKEQ. The CDR3 is 16 residues long. J lost 7 bases, V lost 0 bases, and 3 bases had no gene match. CDR3 amino acids: CASSQEGTSGKNEQFF. The CDR3 region has the DNA TGTGCCAGCAGCCAAGAAGGGACTAGCGGGAAGAATGAGCAGTTCTTC.

V is TRBV7-9 and J is TRBJ2-5; possibly TRBD1 or TRBD2 for D (5 bases each). Trimming removed 5 bases from V and 5 bases from J, with 18 bases in between. Germline lookup yields CDR1 SEHNR and CDR2 FQNEAQ (reference sequence). The CDR3 is 15 amino acids. The CDR3 is CASSLNMGESETQYF. Written as DNA, the CDR3 is TGTGCCAGCAGCCTCAATATGGGGGAGAGTGAGACCCAGTACTTC.